The 15 T cell receptor beta chains below come from one sample, sequenced in a study of blood T cell repertoires in COVID-19. TCRdb's table, derived via immunoSEQ multiplex PCR, lists solely in-frame clones and lacks some. Seen here are 150,000 to 200,000 clones, roughly 85% observed once, and the top ten hold around 5%. What was sequenced was peripheral blood. These receptors originate from a human donor in a cohort sampled during active COVID-19.

This clone was picked up many times. The rearrangement uses TRBV9 and TRBJ1-1; no reliable D call. The ends were cut back, 2 bases at V and 1 base at J, with 12 bases in the middle. This CDR3 has 15 residues. Germline assignment: CDR1 SGDLS and CDR2 YYNGEE. The DNA for the CDR3 is TGTGCCAGCAGCGTTGAGCGAGGAGGGAACACTGAAGCTTTCTTT. Protein sequence: CASSVERGGNTEAFF.

This clone has just a few counts. The chain carries TRBV4-2 and TRBJ2-3, with 13 bases fitting TRBD2. CDR1 is LGHNA and CDR2 is YNFKEQ in the germline V gene. The V segment lost 1 base and the J segment 3 bases; nucleotides outside the gene matches: 7. The length of the CDR3 is 18 residues. In DNA form, the CDR3 reads TGTGCCAGCAGCCAAGGGTCCAGGACTAGCGGGGGAACAGATACGCAGTATTTT. Protein: CASSQGSRTSGGTDTQYF.

The J gene is TRBJ1-1, the V gene TRBV18; no definite D call. The CDR3 runs 16 residues. Trimming left V 3 bases short and J 1 base short, with 15 bases between. Germline CDR1 reads KGHSH; CDR2 reads LQKENI. The CDR3 is CASSPWATDTNTEAFF. The CDR3 DNA is TGTGCCAGCTCACCGTGGGCAACAGACACGAACACTGAAGCTTTCTTT.

This chain uses TRBV2 with TRBJ1-1; D perhaps matches TRBD1 (6 bases). The CDR3 has 10 residues. Germline CDR1 reads SNHLY; CDR2 reads FYNNEI. V gave up 4 bases and J gave up 12 bases, with 9 bases separating them. The CDR3 region is CASSGQGPFF. CDR3 nucleotides: TGTGCCAGCAGTGGGCAGGGGCCTTTCTTT. The full variable domain, its missing parts supplied by reference TRBV2 and TRBJ1-1, is EPEVTQTPSHQVTQMGQEVILRCVPISNHLYFYWYRQILGQKVEFLVSFYNNEISEKSEIFDDQFSVERPDGSNFTLKIRSTKLEDSAMYFCASSGQGPFFGQGTRLTVV.

V gene TRBV6-4 combines with J gene TRBJ2-2; no reliable D call. This CDR3 spans 14 amino acids. Trimming shortened V by 2 bases and J by 6 bases, and 10 bases separated the two germline ends. The germline CDR1 and CDR2 sequences are MRHNA and SNTAGT. The CDR3 nucleotides read TGTGCCAGCAGTGACGGTCTGGGCGCCGGGGAGCTGTTTTTT. Translation gives CASSDGLGAGELFF.

J is TRBJ2-7 and V is TRBV7-8, with TRBD2 identical over 7 bases. CDR1 is SGHVS and CDR2 is FQNEAQ in the germline V gene. CDR3 length equals 16 residues. The trim removed 3 bases at V and 3 bases at J, leaving 11 bases unmatched. The CDR3 DNA is TGTGCCAGCAGCTTTGGAGGACTAGAACGGGGCTACGAGCAGTACTTC. It translates to CASSFGGLERGYEQYF.

The V call is TRBV6-5, the J call TRBJ2-5; a weak D match, TRBD1 (6 bases). The CDR3 is 15 amino acids. V gave up 6 bases and J gave up 4 bases, with 18 bases separating them. Germline lookup yields CDR1 MNHEY and CDR2 SVGAGI. CDR3 nucleotides: TGTGCCAGCAGGTACACAGGGTACACCAGAGAGACCCAGTACTTC. Encoded protein: CASRYTGYTRETQYF.

This sequence joins TRBV24-1 and TRBJ2-4, with a tentative D call TRBD1 (6 bases). The CDR3 consists of 15 residues. Germline CDR1 and CDR2: KGHDR and SFDVKD. Trimming cost V 4 bases and J 6 bases, with 15 bases left between them. This chain's CDR3 is CATSDHYRAGNIQYF. CDR3 in DNA: TGTGCCACCAGTGACCACTACAGGGCCGGAAACATTCAGTACTTC.

The chain carries TRBV27 and TRBJ2-7; tentative D call: TRBD2 (7 bases). This CDR3 has 14 residues. Trimming shortened V by 5 bases and J by 6 bases, and 17 bases separated the two germline ends. The germline V gene has CDR1 MNHEY and CDR2 SMNVEV (reference sequence). The CDR3 DNA reads as TGTGCCAGCAGTCAGGACGGGGGGCTAAGCGAGCAGTACTTC. It yields the protein CASSQDGGLSEQYF.

The rearrangement links TRBV5-1 to TRBJ2-5; D is ambiguous. Germline V gives CDR1 SGHRS, CDR2 YFSETQ. The length of the CDR3 is 12 residues. Trimming pared 0 bases from V and 4 bases from J, leaving 4 bases between. This chain's CDR3 is CASSLASETQYF. The CDR3 bases are TGCGCCAGCAGCTTGGCGTCAGAGACCCAGTACTTC.

This clone was recorded once. The chain uses TRBV18 and TRBJ2-2; perhaps TRBD2 as D (5 bases). The CDR3 loop spans 14 amino acids. CDR1 and CDR2 (germline): KGHSH, LQKENI. V lost 4 bases, J lost 4 bases, and 10 bases lay in between. For the CDR3, the DNA is TGTGCCAGCTCACTCCGGGGAAGCACCGGGGAGCTGTTTTTT. The encoded protein is CASSLRGSTGELFF. Complete variable domain (other parts from reference TRBV18 and TRBJ2-2): NAGVMQNPRHLVRRRGQEARLRCSPMKGHSHVYWYRQLPEEGLKFMVYLQKENIIDESGMPKERFSAEFPKEGPSILRIQQVVRGDSAAYFCASSLRGSTGELFFGEGSRLTVL.

The chain combines TRBV5-1 with TRBJ2-3; TRBD2 matches at 9 bases. CDR3 length equals 18 residues. V dropped 5 bases and J dropped 3; count of bases not matched to a gene: 16. The germline V gene encodes CDR1 SGHRS and CDR2 YFSETQ. The CDR3 reads CASSPWGAGGPKTDTQYF. Here the CDR3 DNA reads TGCGCCAGCAGTCCCTGGGGTGCGGGAGGGCCAAAGACAGATACGCAGTATTTT.

V gene TRBV2 combines with J gene TRBJ2-7; TRBD2 matches at 9 bases. CDR1 is SNHLY, CDR2 FYNNEI, per germline. V dropped 4 bases and J dropped 2; count of bases not matched to a gene: 3. The CDR3 has 14 amino acids. The CDR3 loop is CASSALAGPYEQYF. The DNA of the CDR3 is TGTGCCAGCAGTGCGCTAGCGGGGCCCTACGAGCAGTACTTC.

This clone was recorded once. This chain uses TRBV7-8 with TRBJ2-7, with TRBD2 identical over 8 bases. Losses at the gene ends were 5 bases for V and 3 bases for J; bases not matched to a gene: 9. The CDR3 consists of 15 residues. CDR1 is SGHVS and CDR2 is FQNEAQ in the germline V gene. CDR3 coding DNA: TGTGCCAGCAGCCTCCTTTTAGCGGGGCGCTACGAGCAGTACTTC. This sequence encodes CASSLLLAGRYEQYF. Full variable domain (missing parts from reference TRBV7-8 and TRBJ2-7): GAGVSQSPRYKVAKRGQDVALRCDPISGHVSLFWYQQALGQGPEFLTYFQNEAQLDKSGLPSDRFFAERPEGSVSTLKIQRTQQEDSAVYLCASSLLLAGRYEQYFGPGTRLTVT.

The CDR3 sequence: CASSYDRGGYTF. The CDR3 DNA reads TGTGCCAGCAGTTACGACAGGGGTGGCTACACCTTC. The rearrangement joins TRBV6-5 to TRBJ1-2; 8 nucleotides match TRBD1. This CDR3 spans 12 amino acids. Trimming at V came to 2 bases and at J to 7 bases, leaving 0 bases not matched to a gene. Germline-derived CDR1 and CDR2 are MNHEY and SVGAGI.